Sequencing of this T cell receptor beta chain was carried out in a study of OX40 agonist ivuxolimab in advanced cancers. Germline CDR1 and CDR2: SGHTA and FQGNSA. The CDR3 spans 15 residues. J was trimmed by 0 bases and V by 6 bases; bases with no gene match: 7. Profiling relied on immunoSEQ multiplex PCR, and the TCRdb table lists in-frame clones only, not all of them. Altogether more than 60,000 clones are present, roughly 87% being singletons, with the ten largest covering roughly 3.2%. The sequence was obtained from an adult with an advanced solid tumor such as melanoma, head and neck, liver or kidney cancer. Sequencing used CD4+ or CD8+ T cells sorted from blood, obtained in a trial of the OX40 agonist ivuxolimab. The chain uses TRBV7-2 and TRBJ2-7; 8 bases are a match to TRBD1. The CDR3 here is CASRLRQGISYEQYF. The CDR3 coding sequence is TGTGCCAGCAGGCTTAGACAGGGGATCTCCTACGAGCAGTACTTC.